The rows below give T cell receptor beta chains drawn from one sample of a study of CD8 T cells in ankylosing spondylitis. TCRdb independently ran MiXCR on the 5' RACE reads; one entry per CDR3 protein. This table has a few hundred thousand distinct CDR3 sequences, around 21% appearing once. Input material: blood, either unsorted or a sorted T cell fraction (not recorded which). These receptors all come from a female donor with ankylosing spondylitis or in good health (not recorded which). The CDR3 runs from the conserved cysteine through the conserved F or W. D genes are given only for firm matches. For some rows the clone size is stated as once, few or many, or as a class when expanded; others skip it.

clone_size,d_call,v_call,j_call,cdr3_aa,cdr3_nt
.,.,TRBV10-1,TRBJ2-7,CARQKGSYEQYF,TGCGCCAGACAGAAGGGGAGTTACGAGCAGTACTTC
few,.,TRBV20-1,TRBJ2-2,CSAFQGVSTGELFF,TGCAGTGCATTTCAGGGAGTAAGCACCGGGGAGCTGTTTTTT
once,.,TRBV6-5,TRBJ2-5,CASSHTETQYF,TGTGCCAGCAGCCACACAGAGACCCAGTACTTC
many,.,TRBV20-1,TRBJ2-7,CSPGGGRVTYEQYF,TGCAGTCCGGGGGGCGGACGGGTCACCTACGAGCAGTACTTC
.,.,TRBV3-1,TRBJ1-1,CASSLSLRQSTEAFF,TGTGCCAGCAGCCTCTCACTCCGACAGAGCACTGAAGCTTTCTTT
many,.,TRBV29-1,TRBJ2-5,CSVGLQHSYQETQYF,TGCAGCGTTGGTTTACAGCACTCCTACCAAGAGACCCAGTACTTC
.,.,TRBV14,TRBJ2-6,CASSQVGGGVVGGDVLTF,TGTGCCAGCAGCCAAGTTGGAGGTGGGGTCGTCGGGGGTGACGTCCTGACTTTC
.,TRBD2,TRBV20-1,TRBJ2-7,CSATPIAGGSYEQYF,TGCAGTGCTACGCCGATAGCGGGAGGATCCTACGAGCAGTACTTC
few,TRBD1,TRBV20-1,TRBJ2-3,CSAWDRGASQYF,TGCAGTGCATGGGACAGGGGAGCCTCGCAGTATTTT
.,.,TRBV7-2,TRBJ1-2,CASSFRTANYGYTF,TGTGCCAGCAGCTTCCGAACGGCTAACTATGGCTACACCTTC
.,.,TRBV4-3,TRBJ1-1,CASSRLLNGDTEAFF,TGCGCCAGCAGCCGCCTACTCAATGGGGACACTGAAGCTTTCTTT
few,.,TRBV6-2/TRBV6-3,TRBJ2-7,CASRASYEQYF,TGTGCCAGCAGAGCGTCCTACGAGCAGTACTTC
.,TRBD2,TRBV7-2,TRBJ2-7,CASSSRTSGVYEQYF,TGTGCCAGCAGCTCCCGGACTAGCGGAGTCTACGAGCAGTACTTC
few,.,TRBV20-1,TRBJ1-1,CSASNKGTATKNTEAFF,TGCAGTGCTTCAAATAAAGGGACCGCGACTAAGAACACTGAAGCTTTCTTT
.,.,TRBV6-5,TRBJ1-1,CASSDGTEAFF,TGTGCCAGCAGTGACGGCACTGAAGCTTTCTTT
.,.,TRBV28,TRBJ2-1,CASSLGGNLSEQFF,TGTGCCAGCAGTTTAGGGGGGAATTTGAGTGAGCAGTTCTTC
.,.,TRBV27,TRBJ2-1,CASSSLLGKSSYNEQFF,TGTGCCAGCAGTTCCCTCCTAGGAAAGAGCTCCTACAATGAGCAGTTCTTC
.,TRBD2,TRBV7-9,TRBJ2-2,CASYSGRSGELFF,TGTGCCAGCTATAGCGGGAGATCAGGGGAGCTGTTTTTT
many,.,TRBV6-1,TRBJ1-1,CASFGGGRTEAFF,TGTGCCAGCTTTGGGGGGGGACGGACTGAAGCTTTCTTT
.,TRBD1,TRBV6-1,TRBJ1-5,CASRITGVSNQPQHF,TGTGCCAGCAGAATTACAGGGGTTAGCAATCAGCCCCAGCATTTT
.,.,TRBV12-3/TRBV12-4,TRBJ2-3,CASSFRAASTDTQYF,TGTGCCAGCAGTTTTAGGGCGGCAAGCACAGATACGCAGTATTTT
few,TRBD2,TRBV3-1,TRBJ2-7,CASSHRLAGPVEQYF,TGTGCCAGCAGCCACCGACTAGCGGGACCCGTGGAGCAGTACTTC
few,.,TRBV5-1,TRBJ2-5,CASSLGGGSRRETQYF,TGCGCCAGCAGCTTGGGAGGGGGTAGCCGCCGGGAGACCCAGTACTTC
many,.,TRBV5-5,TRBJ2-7,CASSFDSASYEQYF,TGTGCCAGCAGCTTTGACAGCGCTTCCTACGAGCAGTACTTC
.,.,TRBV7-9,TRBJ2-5,CASSQPVLAGETQYF,TGTGCCAGCAGCCAACCGGTCCTAGCCGGGGAGACCCAGTACTTC
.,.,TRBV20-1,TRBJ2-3,CSAERIGGSRTDTQYF,TGCAGTGCCGAGAGGATAGGTGGTAGCCGCACAGATACGCAGTATTTT
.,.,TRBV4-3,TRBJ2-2,CASSQMGGANTGELFF,TGCGCCAGCAGCCAAATGGGGGGGGCTAACACCGGGGAGCTGTTTTTT
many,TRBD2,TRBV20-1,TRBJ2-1,CSAFERERGYNEQFF,TGCAGTGCTTTCGAGCGGGAGAGGGGCTACAATGAGCAGTTCTTC
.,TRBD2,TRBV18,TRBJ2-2,CASSPTTSGSVGELFF,TGTGCCAGCTCACCTACGACTAGCGGGAGCGTTGGGGAGCTGTTTTTT
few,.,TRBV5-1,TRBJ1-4,CASSLYRANEKLFF,TGCGCCAGCAGCTTGTACAGGGCCAATGAAAAACTGTTTTTT
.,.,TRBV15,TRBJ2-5,CATGSRETQYF,TGTGCCACCGGTTCGAGGGAGACCCAGTACTTC
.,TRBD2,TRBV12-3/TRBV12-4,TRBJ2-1,CASSRPGTSLEQFF,TGTGCCAGCAGCCGACCAGGGACTAGCCTAGAGCAGTTCTTC
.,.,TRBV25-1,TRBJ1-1,CASSEWKGSNTEAFF,TGTGCCAGCAGTGAATGGAAGGGGTCGAACACTGAAGCTTTCTTT
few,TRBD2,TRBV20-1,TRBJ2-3,CSARRTSVSTDTQYF,TGCAGTGCTCGGAGGACTAGCGTAAGCACAGATACGCAGTATTTT
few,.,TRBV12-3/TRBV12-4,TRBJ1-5,CASSLVRGQPQHF,TGTGCCAGCAGTTTGGTGAGGGGCCAGCCCCAGCATTTT
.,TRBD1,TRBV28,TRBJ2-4,CASSWTGIAKNIQYF,TGTGCCAGCAGTTGGACAGGGATAGCCAAAAACATTCAGTACTTC
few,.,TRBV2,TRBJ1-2,CARRSDRNYGYTF,TGTGCCAGAAGATCCGACAGAAACTATGGCTACACCTTC
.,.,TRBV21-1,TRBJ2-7,CASSKERFSGLGPYEQYF,TGTGCCAGCAGCAAAGAACGATTTTCGGGACTAGGCCCCTACGAGCAGTACTTC
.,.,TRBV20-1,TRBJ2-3,CSARPWGADSLDTQYF,TGCAGTGCTAGGCCCTGGGGGGCGGATTCTTTAGATACGCAGTATTTT
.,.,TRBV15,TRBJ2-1,CATSREKLSSYNEQFF,TGTGCCACCAGCAGAGAAAAACTGAGCTCCTACAATGAGCAGTTCTTC
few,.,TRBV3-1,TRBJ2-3,CASSRRLDSLQYF,TGTGCCAGCAGCCGGCGTTTGGACAGTCTACAGTATTTT
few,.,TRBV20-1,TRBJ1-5,CSARPLEGNQPQHF,TGCAGTGCTAGACCCCTTGAGGGCAATCAGCCCCAGCATTTT
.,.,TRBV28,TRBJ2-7,CASRKVSGVQNEQYF,TGTGCCAGCCGGAAGGTATCGGGAGTACAGAACGAGCAGTACTTC
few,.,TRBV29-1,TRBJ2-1,CSVDQGLGANEQFF,TGCAGCGTTGACCAGGGTCTTGGGGCCAATGAGCAGTTCTTC
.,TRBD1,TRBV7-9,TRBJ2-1,CASSSSGTGRIVEFF,TGTGCCAGCAGCTCGTCCGGGACAGGTAGGATTGTGGAGTTCTTC
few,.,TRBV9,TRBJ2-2,CASSLVGRGTGELFF,TGTGCCAGCAGCCTGGTCGGGAGAGGGACCGGGGAGCTGTTTTTT
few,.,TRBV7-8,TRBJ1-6,CASSLPREDSPLHF,TGTGCCAGCAGCTTACCCAGGGAGGATTCACCCCTCCACTTT